Following are 14 T cell receptor beta chains from one sample sequenced in a study of CD8+ T cells in alopecia areata. In each case, RNA was isolated and then reverse transcribed into cDNA as the sequencing template. Using immunoSEQ multiplex PCR, the repertoire was profiled, and TCRdb retains in-frame clones only, with some absent. The sample has some 100,000 clones, about 61% seen once. Sequencing was done on a sample of CD4+ T cells sorted from blood. Receptors were obtained from a human donor in good health.

This chain links TRBV29-1 with TRBJ1-4, with D possibly being TRBD1 (6 bases). CDR1 is SQVTM, CDR2 ANQGSEA, per germline. There are 13 residues in the CDR3. Trimming removed 4 bases from V and 11 bases from J, with 17 bases in between. CDR3 in amino acids: CSVGTALGAKLFF. CDR3 DNA sequence: TGCAGCGTTGGGACGGCCCTGGGGGCTAAACTGTTTTTT.

This chain joins TRBV4-1 and TRBJ1-2, with 8 nucleotides matching TRBD1. Germline assignment: CDR1 MGHRA and CDR2 YSYEKL. This CDR3 spans 17 amino acids. J was trimmed by 3 bases and V by 0 bases; bases with no gene match: 9. CDR3 amino acids: CASSQEVRGPSYYGYTF. In nucleotides, the CDR3 is TGCGCCAGCAGCCAAGAAGTCAGGGGGCCGTCTTACTATGGCTACACCTTC.

The chain uses TRBV5-1 and TRBJ2-5, with 10 positions matching TRBD2. The CDR3 has 15 residues. V shed 2 bases and J 1 base; nucleotides not matched to a gene: 2. Germline V gives CDR1 SGHRS, CDR2 YFSETQ. The DNA of the CDR3 is TGCGCCAGCAGCTTTAGCGGGGGGACCCAAGAGACCCAGTACTTC. It is translated as CASSFSGGTQETQYF.

V gene TRBV29-1 combines with J gene TRBJ2-7, with D perhaps matching TRBD2 (5 bases). The V end lost 4 bases, the J end lost 4 bases, and 11 bases lay between the germline ends. The CDR3 length is 12 residues. Germline V lookup: CDR1 SQVTM, CDR2 ANQGSEA. CDR3 sequence: CSVGETGYEQYF. CDR3 DNA sequence: TGCAGCGTTGGGGAAACGGGATACGAGCAGTACTTC.

The chain uses TRBV7-8 and TRBJ2-5; D call uncertain. This CDR3 spans 11 amino acids. V gave up 5 bases and J gave up 5 bases, with 6 bases separating them. Germline assignment: CDR1 SGHVS and CDR2 FQNEAQ. The CDR3 sequence is CASSHGETQYF. In nucleotides, the CDR3 is TGTGCCAGCAGCCATGGGGAGACCCAGTACTTC.

J is TRBJ1-5 and V is TRBV30; D might be TRBD1 (5 bases). CDR1 is GTSNPN and CDR2 is SVGIG in the germline V gene (reference sequence). The CDR3 is 12 residues long. Trimming pared 2 bases from V and 6 bases from J, leaving 8 bases between. The DNA for the CDR3 is TGTGCCTGGAGTAAGGGGACTCAGCCCCAGCATTTT. Translating it yields CAWSKGTQPQHF.

J is TRBJ2-7 and V is TRBV5-5, with D possibly being TRBD1 (5 bases). V was shortened by 3 bases and J by 1 base, with 14 bases between the two germline ends. CDR1 and CDR2 (germline): SGHKS, YYEKEE (reference sequence). The CDR3 spans 15 residues. The CDR3 coding sequence is TGTGCCAGCAGCTCTGGCGCAGGACATTCCTACGAGCAGTACTTC. Residues: CASSSGAGHSYEQYF.

V and J are TRBV29-1 and TRBJ2-4, with TRBD1 matching over 11 bases. This CDR3 has 18 amino acids. Germline V gene data show CDR1 as SQVTM and CDR2 as ANQGSEA. Trimming removed 7 bases from V and 0 bases from J; junction bases left unmatched: 14. The CDR3 coding sequence is TGCAGCGCTACTCCGGGACAGGGGGGACGAGGAGCCAAAAACATTCAGTACTTC. Translation: CSATPGQGGRGAKNIQYF.

In this sample, this clone turned up a few times. This chain uses TRBV11-2 with TRBJ1-6; D might be TRBD1 (5 bases). The CDR3 spans 14 residues. Trimming removed 5 bases from V and 9 bases from J, with 14 bases in between. CDR1 SGHAT and CDR2 FQNNGV come from the germline V gene. The CDR3 DNA sequence: TGTGCCAGCAGCCGCGGGACGGGGGGTTCACCCCTCCACTTT. Encoded protein: CASSRGTGGSPLHF.

The chain joins TRBV2 to TRBJ2-4; D not resolved. In germline, CDR1 is SNHLY, CDR2 FYNNEI. The CDR3 is 11 amino acids. Trimming cost V 11 bases and J 2 bases, with 7 bases left between them. CDR3 amino acids: CACQSKNIQYF. CDR3 nucleotide sequence: TGTGCCTGTCAGTCCAAAAACATTCAGTACTTC.

At least ten counts were recorded for this clone. The chain is built from TRBV28 and TRBJ2-3; D is ambiguous. Trimming cost V 6 bases and J 1 base, with 8 bases left between them. The CDR3 runs 13 residues. CDR1 is MDHEN and CDR2 is SYDVKM in the germline V gene. The CDR3 is CASSTPGTDTQYF. The CDR3 DNA is TGTGCCAGCAGCACCCCGGGCACAGATACGCAGTATTTT.

The chain has TRBV5-1 and TRBJ2-7, with D possibly matching TRBD1 (6 bases). Germline lookup yields CDR1 SGHRS and CDR2 YFSETQ. Trimming left V 4 bases short and J 2 bases short, with 13 bases between. CDR3 size: 14 residues. The CDR3 protein is CASSPGDNPYEQYF. The CDR3 DNA reads TGCGCCAGCAGCCCAGGGGACAATCCCTACGAGCAGTACTTC.

V gene TRBV10-3 combines with J gene TRBJ2-7; tentative D call: TRBD1 (5 bases). Trimming removed 10 bases from V and 0 bases from J, with 13 bases in between. The CDR3 has 13 residues. Germline CDR1 reads ENHRY; CDR2 reads SYGVKD. The CDR3 DNA reads TGTGCCACGACTGTGGACACCTCCTACGAGCAGTACTTC. This encodes CATTVDTSYEQYF.

The gene calls are TRBV29-1 and TRBJ2-7; no firm D call. Trimming stripped 4 bases from V and 7 bases from J, with 11 bases between. Germline V lookup: CDR1 SQVTM, CDR2 ANQGSEA. There are 11 residues in the CDR3. The CDR3 coding sequence is TGCAGCGTTGGCCGGAATGGGGAGCAGTACTTC. It encodes CSVGRNGEQYF.